This entry lists 11 T cell receptor beta chains sequenced from one sample in a study of blood T cell repertoires in COVID-19. Sequencing was performed with immunoSEQ multiplex PCR; in TCRdb, only in-frame clones are kept and a portion is missing. The sample contains about 330,000 clones, about 91% of which appear only once. Sequencing was carried out using peripheral blood. Source of these receptors: a man aged 25-45 years with COVID-19, enrolled during active disease.

This clone was seen once. The chain recombines TRBV6-5 with TRBJ1-4; perhaps TRBD1 as D (6 bases). The V end was cut by 5 bases, the J end by 10 bases, with 20 bases between. Germline CDR1 and CDR2: MNHEY and SVGAGI. CDR3 size: 15 residues. In DNA form, the CDR3 reads TGTGCCAGCAGTCAGGCGGGGGCAGGGGCGGTAAAACTGTTTTTT. As protein: CASSQAGAGAVKLFF.

This chain uses TRBV5-4 with TRBJ2-1; D is uncertain. The V end lost 4 bases, the J end lost 2 bases, and 7 bases lay between the germline ends. The germline V gene encodes CDR1 SGHNT and CDR2 YYREEE (reference sequence). The CDR3 covers 13 residues. The CDR3 nucleotides are TGTGCCAGCAGCCCCAGGACCTACAATGAGCAGTTCTTC. Protein sequence: CASSPRTYNEQFF.

The chain links TRBV18 to TRBJ1-6; D is perhaps TRBD1 (6 bases). This CDR3 is 15 amino acids long. The germline V and J ends were trimmed by 3 bases and 4 bases, with 10 bases remaining between them. Germline V gives CDR1 KGHSH, CDR2 LQKENI. CDR3 sequence reads: CASSPEDSYNSPLHF. The CDR3 bases are TGTGCCAGCTCACCGGAGGACAGTTATAATTCACCCCTCCACTTT.

V usage is TRBV4-2 and J usage is TRBJ1-6; D is perhaps TRBD1 (6 bases). Germline-derived CDR1 and CDR2 are LGHNA and YNFKEQ. V lost 3 bases and J 5 bases, leaving 11 bases between the germline ends. The CDR3 covers 15 residues. The CDR3 DNA sequence: TGTGCCAGCAGCCAGCCTACAGGGAATAATTCACCCCTCCACTTT. Protein sequence: CASSQPTGNNSPLHF.

The CDR3 loop is CASSHPGGNSPLHF. DNA for the CDR3: TGCGCCAGCAGCCACCCAGGGGGGAATTCACCCCTCCACTTT. J is TRBJ1-6 and V is TRBV4-1; 7 bases are shared with TRBD1. Germline V gene data show CDR1 as MGHRA and CDR2 as YSYEKL. The CDR3 loop spans 14 amino acids. V lost 3 bases and J lost 7; bases outside the gene matches: 3.

In this sample, this clone turned up a few times. The same CDR3 can be traced to other DNA sequences in this sample. The chain carries TRBV18 and TRBJ1-3; D perhaps matches TRBD1 (5 bases). The V gene's germline CDR1 is KGHSH and CDR2 LQKENI. Trimming cost V 3 bases and J 4 bases, with 13 bases left between them. This CDR3 region has 15 residues. CDR3 nucleotide sequence: TGTGCCAGCTCACCCGGCCAGGGAGGAGGAAACACCATATATTTT. It translates to CASSPGQGGGNTIYF.

This chain connects TRBV6-2 or TRBV6-3 to TRBJ2-2; 10 bases map to TRBD1. Looked up from germline, CDR1 is MNHEY and CDR2 is SVGEGT. This CDR3 region has 17 residues. V gave up 2 bases and J gave up 9 bases; unmatched junction bases: 12. The CDR3, as DNA: TGTGCCAGCAGTTACGTCTTGCGGGACAGGGGTTACAGGGAGCTGTTTTTT. Encoded protein: CASSYVLRDRGYRELFF.

The chain joins TRBV5-1 to TRBJ1-3; 7 nucleotides match TRBD1. V gave up 7 bases and J gave up 0 bases; unmatched junction bases: 7. CDR3 length: 15 amino acids. The germline CDR1 and CDR2 sequences are SGHRS and YFSETQ. CDR3 DNA sequence: TGCGCCAGCCGGGACAGACGGAGCTCTGGAAACACCATATATTTT. It is translated as CASRDRRSSGNTIYF.

A single count supports this clone. The chain has TRBV2 and TRBJ2-7; 7 bases match TRBD1. CDR3 length equals 13 residues. Germline V gene sequence: CDR1 SNHLY, CDR2 FYNNEI. V lost 3 bases, J lost 3 bases, and 2 bases stayed unmatched. Written as DNA, the CDR3 is TGTGCCAGCAGTGAGACAGGGTTCTACGAGCAGTACTTC. Translated, it gives CASSETGFYEQYF.

Written as DNA, the CDR3 is TGTGCCAGCAGCGTAAAGACAGGTCTGGTAAACACCATATATTTT. It translates to CASSVKTGLVNTIYF. The chain carries TRBV6-4 and TRBJ1-3; tentatively, D is TRBD1 (6 bases). Germline assignment: CDR1 MRHNA and CDR2 SNTAGT. This CDR3 region has 15 residues. Trimming pared 6 bases from V and 6 bases from J, leaving 18 bases between.

The chain is built from TRBV28 and TRBJ2-7; 7 positions match TRBD1. This CDR3 region has 14 residues. Germline V gene data show CDR1 as MDHEN and CDR2 as SYDVKM. V was clipped by 5 bases and J by 2 bases; unmatched bases: 6. The DNA of the CDR3 is TGTGCCAGCAGTCCGGGACAGCCTGCCTACGAGCAGTACTTC. It encodes CASSPGQPAYEQYF.